Listed below are T cell receptor beta chains from one sample, sequenced in a study of T-cell reconstitution after alpha-beta-depleted transplantation in children. TCRdb fed the PCR reads into MiXCR, producing one record per CDR3 protein. This table has hundreds of thousands of distinct CDR3 sequences, more than 9% appearing once. The sequencing here drew on peripheral blood, taken 180 days after TCRalphabeta/CD19-depleted stem cell transplant. The receptors derive from a male patient aged 2 to 9 who had a stem cell transplant for chronic granulomatous disease, so the T cells may come from the graft donor. Each CDR3 is given with its conserved first and last residue. The D gene is left open where the match is weak. Some rows mark clone size as missing; the rest say once, few, many or name a class of expanded clone.

j_call	v_call	d_call	clone_size	cdr3_nt	cdr3_aa
TRBJ2-5	TRBV25-1	-	many	TGTGCCAGCGGGCCTAACATCAACCAAGAGACCCAGTACTTC	CASGPNINQETQYF
TRBJ2-1	TRBV7-3	-	many	TGTGCCAGCAGCCCCAGGCCGGCCGGAATCTCCTACAATGAGCAGTTCTTC	CASSPRPAGISYNEQFF
TRBJ2-2	TRBV7-8	TRBD2	many	TGTGCCAGCAGCGTAACAGGGCCGGGACTAGCGGGAGGGCGAACCGGGGAGCTGTTTTTT	CASSVTGPGLAGGRTGELFF
TRBJ2-7	TRBV2	-	few	TGTGCCAGCGGAGGGGACGAGCAGTACTTC	CASGGDEQYF
TRBJ2-5	TRBV20-1	-	-	TGCAGTGCCCCGCGCGTCAAAGGGGTCTCCCTGGGGCAAGAGACCCAGTACTTC	CSAPRVKGVSLGQETQYF
TRBJ2-7	TRBV28	-	-	TGTGCCAGCAGTCTCGTGAACCTAGGGGTCGAGCAGTACTTC	CASSLVNLGVEQYF
TRBJ1-5	TRBV19	-	many	TGTGCCAGTACCACACACGGGGGAACGTTTGGCAATCAGCCCCAGCATTTT	CASTTHGGTFGNQPQHF
TRBJ2-7	TRBV6-2/TRBV6-3	-	many	TGTGCCAGCAGCAGAGACAGTGGCTACGAGCAGTACTTC	CASSRDSGYEQYF
TRBJ1-5	TRBV5-1	-	-	TGCGCCAGCAGCCCCGGAGGGACGGATACGCAGCATTTT	CASSPGGTDTQHF
TRBJ2-5	TRBV20-1	TRBD2	-	TGCAGTGCTAGGGGAAGACCCAAGTCTACGGGAGGATCCTACCAAGAGACCCGGTACTTC	CSARGRPKSTGGSYQETRYF
TRBJ2-2	TRBV20-1	TRBD2	many	TGCAGTGCTAGGACTAGCGGGAGCTCTTCCGGGGAGCTGTTTTTT	CSARTSGSSSGELFF
TRBJ1-5	TRBV5-1	TRBD1	many	TGCGCCAGCAGCCCGGATGGGACAGGGAATCAGCCCCAGCATTTT	CASSPDGTGNQPQHF
TRBJ2-1	TRBV12-3/TRBV12-4	TRBD2	many	TGTGCCAGCAGTTTAGCCCAGCATACTAGCGGGGGGTCTGGTGACAATGAGCAGTTCTTC	CASSLAQHTSGGSGDNEQFF
TRBJ2-4	TRBV3-1	TRBD2	many	TGTGCCAGCAGCCGCACCTCCGGTAGCGGGAAAAACATTCAGTACTTC	CASSRTSGSGKNIQYF
TRBJ2-2	TRBV5-1	-	few	TGCGCCAGCAGCTTGGTGCGCAAGGAGGACACCGGGGAGCTGTTTTTT	CASSLVRKEDTGELFF
TRBJ2-7	TRBV4-2	-	many	TGTGCCAGCAGCCAAATCGGTTACTACGAGCAGTACTTC	CASSQIGYYEQYF
TRBJ2-1	TRBV28	-	-	TGTGCCAGCAGTTTTACGGGGATCTACAATGAGCAGTTCTTC	CASSFTGIYNEQFF
TRBJ2-1	TRBV29-1	-	many	TGCAGCGTTGAACGGCCCCCACTAGTGGAGCAGTTCTTC	CSVERPPLVEQFF
TRBJ1-3	TRBV11-2	TRBD1	-	TGTGCCAGCAGCCGACGACAGGGGGCGAAATCATTCTCTGGAAACACCATATATTTT	CASSRRQGAKSFSGNTIYF
TRBJ1-2	TRBV25-1	-	many	TGTGCCAGCAGGAGGGAGAAGGACTATGGCTACACCTTC	CASRREKDYGYTF
TRBJ1-5	TRBV12-3/TRBV12-4	TRBD1	many	TGTGCCAGCAGTTTAAAGGACAGGGTGCTTCAGCCCCAGCATTTT	CASSLKDRVLQPQHF
TRBJ2-7	TRBV12-3/TRBV12-4	TRBD2	many	TGTGCCAGCAGTTCTAAAGCGGGAGGGCCGTGGGAGCAGTACTTC	CASSSKAGGPWEQYF
TRBJ2-1	TRBV5-1	-	-	TGCGTCAGCAGCTTCGGGGGCTCCTACAATGATCAGTTCTTC	CVSSFGGSYNDQFF
TRBJ2-2	TRBV7-2	-	many	TGTGCCAGCAGCTTAAAGTTATCGGCCGTCGGGGAGCTGTTTTTT	CASSLKLSAVGELFF
TRBJ2-4	TRBV12-3/TRBV12-4	-	many	TGTGCCAGCAGTTTCCCCTCCGGGGACCTAGCCAAAAACATTCAGTACTTC	CASSFPSGDLAKNIQYF
TRBJ1-5	TRBV28	-	many	TGTGCCAGCAGTTTCCCCCGGACGAATCAGCCCCAGCATTTT	CASSFPRTNQPQHF
TRBJ2-4	TRBV15	-	many	TGTGCCACCAGCCCCCCGGTGATGGGCAGGGAAAACATTCAGTACTTC	CATSPPVMGRENIQYF
TRBJ2-7	TRBV20-1	-	few	TGCAGTGCCGTCGGCAGTTACTCCTACGAGCAGTACTTC	CSAVGSYSYEQYF
TRBJ1-4	TRBV28	TRBD1	many	TGTGCCAGCAGGGCAGGGGGCTCGGCTAATGAAAAACTGTTTTTT	CASRAGGSANEKLFF
TRBJ2-2	TRBV10-3	-	many	TGTGCCATCAGTGAGCTGGGGGGTAAAAACACCGGGGAGCTGTTTTTT	CAISELGGKNTGELFF
TRBJ2-5	TRBV10-2	-	many	TGCGCCAGCAGTGAGGGAAATCGGTCAGGGCGTTATCGGGAGACCCAGTACTTC	CASSEGNRSGRYRETQYF
TRBJ2-1	TRBV18	TRBD2	-	TGTGCCAGCTCACCACTTTGGACTAGCGGGGGGATCGATGAGCAGTTCTTC	CASSPLWTSGGIDEQFF
TRBJ1-2	TRBV20-1	-	many	TGCAGTGCTAGAGACTTCAGGGGTGAAGATGGCTACACCTTC	CSARDFRGEDGYTF
TRBJ2-5	TRBV20-1	-	many	TGCAGTGCTAAGGTCGGGGGCAGGGGAAAGACCCAGTACTTC	CSAKVGGRGKTQYF
TRBJ2-2	TRBV18	-	many	TGTGCCAGCTCACCTATTGCAGGGTTCACCGGGGAGCTGTTTTTT	CASSPIAGFTGELFF
TRBJ2-3	TRBV9	-	many	TGTGCCAGCAGCCCACAGACCGGACCAACAGATACGCAGTATTTT	CASSPQTGPTDTQYF
TRBJ1-5	TRBV12-3/TRBV12-4	-	-	TGTGCCAGCAGTTTTGGGTCAGGCGATAGCAATCAGCCCCAGCATTTT	CASSFGSGDSNQPQHF
TRBJ2-4	TRBV12-3/TRBV12-4	TRBD2	many	TGTGCCAGCAGTTTGAGGCTAGCGGAATTAGCCAAAAACATTCAGTACTTC	CASSLRLAELAKNIQYF
TRBJ2-5	TRBV27	-	many	TGTGCCAGCATTTCCCTAATGGGGACCCAGTACTTC	CASISLMGTQYF
TRBJ2-7	TRBV6-6	-	many	TGTGCCAGCAGCCCCAGCACATCCTACGAGCAGTACTTC	CASSPSTSYEQYF
TRBJ1-3	TRBV18	-	-	TGTGCCAGCTCACCAAACAGGATCTATGGGGGTAACACCATATATTTT	CASSPNRIYGGNTIYF
TRBJ2-5	TRBV7-3	TRBD1	many	TGTGCCAGCAGCATCTACAGGGGGGAGACCCAGTACTTC	CASSIYRGETQYF
TRBJ2-1	TRBV7-2	TRBD1	many	TGTGCCAGCAGCTTAGAAGGACAGGGGGCCCCCAATGAGCAGTTCTTC	CASSLEGQGAPNEQFF
TRBJ2-1	TRBV20-1	TRBD2	many	TGCAGTGCTCGAGTCCTAGCGGGAGCCTCCTACAATGAGCAGTTCTTC	CSARVLAGASYNEQFF
TRBJ1-6	TRBV3-1	-	many	TGTGCCAGCAGCCAGAAGACATCACAGACCCTCCACTTT	CASSQKTSQTLHF
TRBJ1-1	TRBV15	TRBD1	many	TGTGCCACCAGCTCCACAGGGGCGATGAACACTGAAGCTTTCTTT	CATSSTGAMNTEAFF
TRBJ2-3	TRBV7-6	TRBD2	many	TGTGCCAGCAGAATAGCGGGGGGGCCAAGTGATACGCAGTATTTT	CASRIAGGPSDTQYF
TRBJ2-5	TRBV12-3/TRBV12-4	-	-	TGTGCCAGCAGCCCCCGATGGGGGGGCCGAGAGACCCAGTACTTC	CASSPRWGGRETQYF
TRBJ2-1	TRBV27	TRBD1	many	TGTGCCAGCAGTGTGGGGACAGGGCCCTACAATGAGCAGTTCTTC	CASSVGTGPYNEQFF
TRBJ1-2	TRBV29-1	TRBD1	many	TGCAGCGTTTACGGGGACAGGGAACTGTTGGGCTACACCTTC	CSVYGDRELLGYTF
TRBJ2-1	TRBV20-1	TRBD2	many	TGCAGTGCCCATTATTGGGGAACGGGTCCGGGACTAGACATCGGCTCCTACAATGAGCAGTTCTTC	CSAHYWGTGPGLDIGSYNEQFF
TRBJ2-2	TRBV7-3	-	many	TGTGCCAGCAGCTCCAACCGACCCGCCGGGGAGCTGTTTTTT	CASSSNRPAGELFF
TRBJ2-1	TRBV19	TRBD1	-	TGTGCCAGTAGGCCTTGGACAGGGGGTTACAATGAGCAGTTCTTC	CASRPWTGGYNEQFF